This is a list of T cell receptor beta chains from one sample in a study of blood T cell repertoires in COVID-19. Sequencing used immunoSEQ multiplex PCR; TCRdb keeps in-frame clones, though not all of them. The table lists 150,000 to 200,000 clones, under 80% of them singletons. Material for sequencing was peripheral blood. The receptors here all came from a man aged 50-60 years who had recovered from COVID-19. Each CDR3 is given with its conserved first and last residue. The D gene is left open where the match is weak. Where a row states a size, it is once, few, many or the class of an expanded clone; other rows omit it.

J gene,clone size,D gene,V gene,CDR3 DNA,CDR3 protein
TRBJ2-5,-,-,TRBV19,TGTGCCAGTAGTAACCTGGGCCAGGAGACCCAGTACTTC,CASSNLGQETQYF
TRBJ2-3,-,TRBD2,TRBV5-1,TGCGCCACTACTAGCGGGAGAGGGATGGATACGCAGTATTTT,CATTSGRGMDTQYF
TRBJ2-7,-,-,TRBV5-4,TGTGCCAGCAGTTACAAACAGGGCCACGAGCAGTACTTC,CASSYKQGHEQYF
TRBJ2-7,few,-,TRBV18,TGTGCCAGCTCACGAGACAGGGAGGTGAGGTCGGGTAACGAGCAGTACTTC,CASSRDREVRSGNEQYF
TRBJ2-7,-,-,TRBV2,TGTGCCAGCAGTGAAGCACCGGGTAGGCCTTTCGAGCAGTACTTC,CASSEAPGRPFEQYF
TRBJ2-5,-,TRBD1,TRBV9,TGTGCCAGCAGCGTAGCGGGACAGTACCAAGAGACCCAGTACTTC,CASSVAGQYQETQYF
TRBJ2-1,-,-,TRBV29-1,TGCAGCGTTGGGTCTTTCGGGACTCATAATGAGCAGTTCTTC,CSVGSFGTHNEQFF
TRBJ2-2,-,-,TRBV7-9,TGTGCCAGCAGCCGCTCGCCGGGGGTCACCGGGGAGCTGTTTTTT,CASSRSPGVTGELFF
TRBJ2-7,-,TRBD1,TRBV28,TGTGCCAGCAGTTTATCCCCCGGACAGGGGGGCGACGAGCAGTACTTC,CASSLSPGQGGDEQYF
TRBJ2-7,once,TRBD2,TRBV10-3,TGTGCCACCAGGACTAGCGGGAGTAGCGCGCACTACGAGCAGTACTTC,CATRTSGSSAHYEQYF
TRBJ1-6,-,-,TRBV5-1,TGCGCCAGCAGCTCCTTGGGGGGGCAGAATTCACCCCTCCACTTT,CASSSLGGQNSPLHF
TRBJ2-7,-,TRBD2,TRBV18,TGTGCCAGCTCACCTCAAACTAGCGGGATAGGCGAGCAGTACTTC,CASSPQTSGIGEQYF
TRBJ2-7,-,-,TRBV5-4,TGTGCCAGCAGCTCTCCCTACGAGCAGTACTTC,CASSSPYEQYF
TRBJ1-5,-,TRBD1,TRBV18,TGTGCCAGCTCACCATACAGGGGGGACAATCAGCCCCAGCATTTT,CASSPYRGDNQPQHF
TRBJ2-7,-,-,TRBV5-1,TGCGCCAGCAGCCAGATGTACAGCACCGAGCAGTACTTC,CASSQMYSTEQYF
TRBJ2-2,-,-,TRBV5-1,TGCGCCAGCAGAGGAGGGTTCACCGGGGAGCTGTTTTTT,CASRGGFTGELFF
TRBJ2-2,-,-,TRBV2,TGTGCCAGCACGGCGGCCTGGAACACCGGGGAGCTGTTTTTT,CASTAAWNTGELFF
TRBJ2-7,-,TRBD1,TRBV29-1,TGCAGCGTTGAACAATCAGGGGGCTCCTACGAGCAGTACTTC,CSVEQSGGSYEQYF
TRBJ1-6,-,-,TRBV7-9,TGTGCCAGCAGCTCGGGGGAAAGCTCCTATAATTCACCCCTCCACTTT,CASSSGESSYNSPLHF
TRBJ2-3,-,TRBD2,TRBV6-5,TGTGCCAGCAGTTGGGCGGGAGGTTCGTCCACAGATACGCAGTATTTT,CASSWAGGSSTDTQYF
TRBJ2-7,few,TRBD1,TRBV6-5,TGTGCCAGCAGTTACTCCCGGGGACAGTCCTACGAGCAGTACTTC,CASSYSRGQSYEQYF
TRBJ2-1,-,TRBD1,TRBV7-8,TGTGCCAGCAGCTTAGTCTTCCGGGGACAGGGGGTTCAGAATGAGCAGTTCTTC,CASSLVFRGQGVQNEQFF
TRBJ1-2,-,TRBD1,TRBV7-8,TGTGCCACCATACAGGGGGGGGCTGGCTACACCTTC,CATIQGGAGYTF
TRBJ2-2,-,TRBD2,TRBV30,TGTGCCTGGAAGATTTTACTAGCGGGCACCGGGGAGCTGTTTTTT,CAWKILLAGTGELFF
TRBJ2-1,once,TRBD2,TRBV14,TGTGCCAGCAGCTTCTCCGGGACTAGGGATTCGCAGTTCTTC,CASSFSGTRDSQFF
TRBJ2-3,-,TRBD1,TRBV28,TGTGCCAGCAGTATTCGGACAGGGGGAAGCACAGATACGCAGTATTTT,CASSIRTGGSTDTQYF
TRBJ1-2,few,TRBD1,TRBV25-1,TGTGCCAGCAGTGATGACAGGGGAGGTGGCTACACCTTC,CASSDDRGGGYTF
TRBJ1-2,-,-,TRBV30,TGTGCCTGGAGTCCGGAGCTATCTAACTATGGCTACACCTTC,CAWSPELSNYGYTF
TRBJ1-2,few,-,TRBV9,TGTGCCAGCTCTAACCTTCAGGGCTACTATGGCTACACCTTC,CASSNLQGYYGYTF
TRBJ2-7,-,-,TRBV21-1,TGTGCCAGCCCCTCCGCGTACGAGCAGTACTTC,CASPSAYEQYF
TRBJ2-3,-,-,TRBV11-3,TGTGCCAGCAGTACGGGAACAGATACGCAGTATTTT,CASSTGTDTQYF
TRBJ2-7,-,-,TRBV5-4,TGTGCCAGCAGCTTGGGTACATCCATTACCCGCTCCTACGAGCAGTACTTC,CASSLGTSITRSYEQYF
TRBJ2-1,few,-,TRBV27,TGTGCCAGCAGCTACAGCAATGAGCAGTTCTTC,CASSYSNEQFF
TRBJ1-6,-,-,TRBV30,TGTGCCTGGATGGCGGGGGGCAGCTCACCCCTCCACTTT,CAWMAGGSSPLHF
TRBJ1-4,-,-,TRBV7-6,TGTGCCAGCAGCTTAGGGGCGAGGGCCTTGGACGAAAAACTGTTTTTT,CASSLGARALDEKLFF
TRBJ2-5,once,-,TRBV18,TGTGCCAGCTCACCAAGTGGAGGAGAGACCCAGTACTTC,CASSPSGGETQYF
TRBJ2-6,once,-,TRBV27,TGTGCCAGCAAGAACGACCGGGACTCACGCTCTGGGGCCAACGTCCTGACTTTC,CASKNDRDSRSGANVLTF
TRBJ2-5,once,-,TRBV29-1,TGCAGCGCCGAAAGGTCCGGGGGAAGGGGGACCCAGTACTTC,CSAERSGGRGTQYF
TRBJ2-7,once,TRBD2,TRBV27,TGTGCCAGCAGTAGACTAGCGGGTACCGGCAGGGCGTACGAGCAGTACTTC,CASSRLAGTGRAYEQYF
TRBJ2-5,few,-,TRBV5-1,TGCGCCAGCAGCCCGGGGAGAGGCCAAGAGACCCAGTACTTC,CASSPGRGQETQYF
TRBJ2-2,-,TRBD2,TRBV4-1,TGCGCCAGCAGCCACGACGGACTAGCGGGGGACACCGGGGAGCTGTTTTTT,CASSHDGLAGDTGELFF
TRBJ1-2,many,-,TRBV5-4,TGTGCCAGCAGCACCCCTACGGGGGGGCGGGGTGGCTACACCTTC,CASSTPTGGRGGYTF
TRBJ2-7,-,TRBD2,TRBV27,TGTGCCAGCACAATCCCGACTAGCGGGAGGCTTTCCCTCTCCTACGAGCAGTACTTC,CASTIPTSGRLSLSYEQYF
TRBJ2-3,-,TRBD2,TRBV7-2,TGTGCCAGCAGCTTAGGCCCCACTAGCGGGAGGACAAAAGATACGCAGTATTTT,CASSLGPTSGRTKDTQYF
TRBJ2-7,-,-,TRBV11-2,TGTGCCAGCAGCTTAAGCGGCTTCTACTACGAGCAGTACTTC,CASSLSGFYYEQYF
TRBJ1-2,-,-,TRBV19,TGTGCCAGTAGTACAGGTTTCAACTATGGCTACACCTTC,CASSTGFNYGYTF